Below are 30 T cell receptor beta chains sequenced from a single sample in a study of T cell responses to AZD1222 COVID-19 vaccine. Here immunoSEQ multiplex PCR was the method, and the copy in TCRdb shows in-frame clones only, minus some. The sample includes 96,000 or so clones, approximately 90% seen only once; the top ten take around 1.5%. The sequencing used peripheral blood, collected on day 0 of AZD1222 vaccination. These receptors originate from an adult in good health.

The chain has TRBV3-1 (or the pseudogene TRBV3-2) and TRBJ1-5; D remains ambiguous. Germline V gene data show CDR1 as LGHDT and CDR2 as YNNKEL (reference sequence). CDR3 length: 15 residues. Trimming cost V 0 bases and J 0 bases, with 6 bases left between them. The CDR3 here is CASSQDAASNQPQHF. The DNA for the CDR3 is TGTGCCAGCAGCCAAGATGCGGCTAGCAATCAGCCCCAGCATTTT.

This chain links TRBV2 with TRBJ1-5; TRBD1 aligns across 9 bases. The CDR3 is 15 residues long. Germline V gene sequence: CDR1 SNHLY, CDR2 FYNNEI. J gave up 5 bases and V 4 bases, and 6 bases lay outside the gene matches. This CDR3 reads CASSAPGQGDQPQHF. The CDR3 DNA is TGTGCCAGCAGTGCACCGGGACAGGGAGATCAGCCCCAGCATTTT.

About this clone: A junction boundary mismatches the germline segment, possibly from a read error. The V call is TRBV7-7, the J call TRBJ2-2, with 13 bases aligning to TRBD2. This CDR3 spans 15 amino acids. Germline CDR1 and CDR2: SSHAT and FNYEAQ (reference sequence). CDR3 sequence reads: CASSLTSGGTGELFF. The CDR3 DNA reads as TGTGCTAGCAGCTTGACTAGCGGGGGGACCGGGGAGCTGTTTTTT.

In its sample, this clone was seen once. The genes are TRBV6-4 and TRBJ1-2; the D gene is possibly TRBD1 (5 bases). CDR3 length: 13 amino acids. Trimming took 6 bases from V and 5 from J, leaving 13 bases between them. Germline values: CDR1 MRHNA, CDR2 SNTAGT. The chain's CDR3 is CASRAGTSYGYTF. CDR3 coding DNA: TGTGCCAGCAGGGCTGGGACGTCGTATGGCTACACCTTC.

The rearrangement links TRBV5-1 to TRBJ1-1; the D gene is possibly TRBD1 (5 bases). The CDR3 runs 13 residues. Trimming removed 1 base from V and 6 bases from J, with 10 bases in between. In germline, CDR1 is SGHRS, CDR2 YFSETQ. This CDR3 reads CASSLRDEAEAFF. CDR3 in DNA: TGCGCCAGCAGCTTGCGGGACGAAGCTGAAGCTTTCTTT.

J is TRBJ1-2 and V is TRBV6-5; D gene ambiguous. The CDR3 is 14 residues long. V shed 7 bases and J shed 7 bases, with 19 bases lying between them. The germline V gene encodes CDR1 MNHEY and CDR2 SVGAGI. CDR3: CASTSDGLYRGYTF. The CDR3 DNA is TGTGCCAGCACCTCCGACGGCCTCTATCGTGGCTACACCTTC.

The V call is TRBV5-6, the J call TRBJ1-1; no definite D call. Trimming pared 2 bases from V and 0 bases from J, leaving 14 bases between. This CDR3 is 16 amino acids long. The germline gives CDR1 SGHDT, CDR2 YYEEEE. The CDR3 spells CASSFTQLLMNTEAFF. The CDR3 coding sequence is TGTGCCAGCAGCTTTACCCAGCTACTCATGAACACTGAAGCTTTCTTT.

V is TRBV6-5 and J is TRBJ1-1; D remains unclear. Germline CDR1 reads MNHEY; CDR2 reads SVGAGI. There are 14 residues in the CDR3. V lost 3 bases and J 1 base, leaving 9 bases between the germline ends. The CDR3 is CASSYGGENTEAFF. The CDR3 DNA is TGTGCCAGCAGTTATGGAGGCGAGAACACTGAAGCTTTCTTT.

The V and J genes are TRBV28 and TRBJ2-7; 7 bases agree with TRBD1. The junction had 5 bases not matched to a gene; V was cut back by 3 bases and J by 3 bases. CDR1 and CDR2 (germline): MDHEN, SYDVKM. CDR3 length: 14 amino acids. In DNA, the CDR3 is TGTGCCAGCAGTTTTTTAGGGGGCGGCTACGAGCAGTACTTC. Protein sequence: CASSFLGGGYEQYF. Full variable domain (missing parts from reference TRBV28 and TRBJ2-7): DVKVTQSSRYLVKRTGEKVFLECVQDMDHENMFWYRQDPGLGLRLIYFSYDVKMKEKGDIPEGYSVSREKKERFSLILESASTNQTSMYLCASSFLGGGYEQYFGPGTRLTVT.

This chain joins TRBV6-5 and TRBJ1-4; D unclear. This CDR3 comprises 13 residues. CDR1 and CDR2 (germline): MNHEY, SVGAGI. Trimming left V 8 bases short and J 3 bases short, with 10 bases between. The CDR3 here is CASCPDANEKLFF. CDR3 bases: TGTGCCAGCTGTCCGGACGCTAATGAAAAACTGTTTTTT.

The CDR3 sequence: CASSRGWGFSPLHF. Written as DNA, the CDR3 is TGTGCCAGCAGTAGGGGTTGGGGTTTCTCACCCCTCCACTTT. This rearrangement joins TRBV27 to TRBJ1-6; a possible D gene is TRBD1 (5 bases). CDR1 is MNHEY and CDR2 is SMNVEV in the germline V gene (reference sequence). V gave up 5 bases and J gave up 10 bases, with 15 bases separating them. The CDR3 loop spans 14 amino acids.

The chain has TRBV5-1 and TRBJ2-1, with 7 bases that match TRBD1. This CDR3 is 15 amino acids long. CDR1 is SGHRS and CDR2 is YFSETQ in the germline V gene. J gave up 6 bases and V 4 bases, and 10 bases lay outside the gene matches. CDR3 nucleotide sequence: TGCGCCAGCAGCCCAACGGGACAGAACCTCAATGAGCAGTTCTTC. It specifies CASSPTGQNLNEQFF.

V and J are TRBV29-1 and TRBJ2-2; D not resolved. The V gene lost 4 bases and the J gene lost 8 bases, with 11 bases spanning the gap. The CDR3 covers 12 residues. The germline V gene has CDR1 SQVTM and CDR2 ANQGSEA. The CDR3 loop reads CSVVLGSGELFF. Here the CDR3 DNA reads TGCAGCGTTGTTCTGGGGTCTGGGGAGCTGTTTTTT.

The chain carries TRBV5-1 and TRBJ1-1; 8 nucleotides agree with TRBD1. V was pared by 6 bases and J by 0 bases, with 4 bases of the junction left unmatched. The germline V gene encodes CDR1 SGHRS and CDR2 YFSETQ. The CDR3 has 14 residues. CDR3 residues: CASTWGQVNTEAFF. CDR3 sequence (DNA): TGCGCCAGCACGTGGGGACAGGTGAACACTGAAGCTTTCTTT.

The chain recombines TRBV7-2 with TRBJ2-7, with no clear D. The CDR3 has 14 amino acids. V was clipped by 4 bases and J by 2 bases, with 12 bases between them. Per the germline V gene, CDR1 is SGHTA and CDR2 is FQGNSA. This chain's CDR3 is CASSSSPLTYEQYF. As DNA, the CDR3 is TGTGCCAGCAGCTCCTCCCCTCTCACCTACGAGCAGTACTTC.

The rearrangement joins TRBV2 to TRBJ2-1; D gene uncertain. V was clipped by 2 bases and J by 4 bases, with 9 bases between them. This CDR3 region has 14 residues. Germline V lookup: CDR1 SNHLY, CDR2 FYNNEI. DNA of the CDR3: TGTGCCAGCAGTGAATGGGTCGATTACAATGAGCAGTTCTTC. As protein: CASSEWVDYNEQFF.

The chain joins TRBV29-1 to TRBJ2-1, with a possible D match to TRBD2 (7 bases). CDR1 is SQVTM and CDR2 is ANQGSEA in the germline V gene. Trimming stripped 4 bases from V and 8 bases from J, with 18 bases between. The CDR3 is 14 residues long. CDR3 DNA: TGCAGCGTTGTGGGGGGGGCGCTTATGGATGAGCAGTTCTTC. Its translation: CSVVGGALMDEQFF.

This rearrangement joins TRBV4-1 to TRBJ2-1; 9 bases agree with TRBD1. Germline CDR1 MGHRA, CDR2 YSYEKL. Germline trimming cut 4 bases from V and 7 bases from J; bases unmatched to any gene: 8. The CDR3 is made up of 15 amino acids. Written as DNA, the CDR3 is TGCGCCAGCAGCCTTGGACCTGGGACAGGGAATGAGCAGTTCTTC. It encodes CASSLGPGTGNEQFF.

This chain links TRBV6-5 with TRBJ1-5, with D possibly matching TRBD1 (5 bases). V was clipped by 2 bases and J by 5 bases, with 13 bases between them. The germline V gene encodes CDR1 MNHEY and CDR2 SVGAGI. CDR3 length equals 15 residues. The CDR3 DNA reads TGTGCCAGCAGTTACGGGGCAGGGTGGGATCAGCCCCAGCATTTT. This encodes CASSYGAGWDQPQHF.

This sequence joins TRBV5-4 and TRBJ2-2; TRBD1 matches 12 bases. V lost 0 bases, J lost 4 bases, and 1 base stayed unmatched. Germline CDR1 and CDR2: SGHNT and YYREEE (reference sequence). The CDR3 has 16 amino acids. The CDR3 is CASSLGGQGATGELFF. The CDR3 region has the DNA TGTGCCAGCAGCTTGGGGGGACAGGGGGCCACCGGGGAGCTGTTTTTT. The full variable domain, its missing parts supplied by reference TRBV5-4 and TRBJ2-2, is ETGVTQSPTHLIKTRGQQVTLRCSSQSGHNTVSWYQQALGQGPQFIFQYYREEENGRGNFPPRFSGLQFPNYSSELNVNALELDDSALYLCASSLGGQGATGELFFGEGSRLTVL.

The chain has TRBV7-9 and TRBJ2-7; 10 positions match TRBD1. This CDR3 region has 13 residues. V was pared by 8 bases and J by 2 bases, with 3 bases of the junction left unmatched. CDR1 and CDR2 from the germline V gene are SEHNR and FQNEAQ (reference sequence). The CDR3 DNA follows: TGTGCCAGCGGCGGGACAGGGGCCTACGAGCAGTACTTC. Translation gives CASGGTGAYEQYF.

This clone came up once. The chain uses TRBV19 and TRBJ1-2; 10 nucleotides align to TRBD1. CDR1 is LNHDA and CDR2 is SQIVND in the germline V gene (reference sequence). Unmatched junction bases numbered 7, after V lost 4 bases and J lost 2 bases. The CDR3 contains 16 residues. The CDR3 spells CASSNVRDRGNYGYTF. The DNA of the CDR3 is TGTGCCAGTAGTAACGTTAGGGACAGGGGAAACTATGGCTACACCTTC.

The gene calls are TRBV13 and TRBJ2-3; no definite D call. The CDR3 has 14 residues. Per germline, CDR1 PRHDT and CDR2 FYEKMQ (reference sequence). Trimming pared 2 bases from V and 4 bases from J, leaving 10 bases between. The CDR3 coding sequence is TGTGCCAGCAGCTTAAAAAAGACATCAGATACGCAGTATTTT. Amino acid sequence: CASSLKKTSDTQYF. Supplemented by reference TRBV13 and TRBJ2-3, the full variable domain reads AAGVIQSPRHLIKEKRETATLKCYPIPRHDTVYWYQQGPGQDPQFLISFYEKMQSDKGSIPDRFSAQQFSDYHSELNMSSLELGDSALYFCASSLKKTSDTQYFGPGTRLTVL.

This chain uses TRBV5-3 with TRBJ1-5; D possibly corresponds to TRBD1 (5 bases). TRBV5-3 is an ORF; its function is uncertain. This CDR3 is 16 amino acids long. The ends were cut back, 1 base at V and 4 bases at J, with 15 bases in the middle. CDR3: CARSLQRGAQNQPQHF. CDR3 DNA: TGTGCCAGAAGCTTGCAAAGGGGCGCACAGAATCAGCCCCAGCATTTT.

This clone was recorded once. This chain's CDR3 is CASSDPEQSEKLFF. The CDR3 DNA is TGTGCCAGCAGTGACCCGGAACAGAGTGAAAAACTGTTTTTT. The chain links TRBV2 to TRBJ1-4; D is ambiguous. Trimming cost V 3 bases and J 7 bases, with 12 bases left between them. Germline V gives CDR1 SNHLY, CDR2 FYNNEI. CDR3 length: 14 residues.

The V call is TRBV19, the J call TRBJ2-5, with 9 nucleotides matching TRBD2. This CDR3 region has 15 residues. CDR1 and CDR2 from the germline V gene are LNHDA and SQIVND (reference sequence). Trimming cost V 4 bases and J 4 bases; bases outside gene matches: 7. CDR3 in DNA: TGTGCCAGTAGTAGGGCTTCTAGCGGGGCAGAGACCCAGTACTTC. Translated: CASSRASSGAETQYF.

The CDR3 here is CASSLAFRDKSPQYF. The CDR3 DNA sequence: TGTGCCAGCAGCTTAGCATTCCGGGACAAATCTCCGCAGTATTTT. This rearrangement joins TRBV11-2 to TRBJ2-3; D possibly corresponds to TRBD1 (6 bases). Germline assignment: CDR1 SGHAT and CDR2 FQNNGV. This CDR3 contains 15 residues. V lost 1 base and J 10 bases, leaving 18 bases between the germline ends.

The chain recombines TRBV28 with TRBJ1-4; tentative D call: TRBD1 (6 bases). The germline CDR1 and CDR2 sequences are MDHEN and SYDVKM. This CDR3 spans 13 amino acids. Trimming removed 2 bases from V and 10 bases from J, with 11 bases in between. CDR3 sequence reads: CASSLQDSGKLFF. Here the CDR3 DNA reads TGTGCCAGCAGTTTACAGGACAGTGGAAAACTGTTTTTT. The full variable domain, its missing parts supplied by reference TRBV28 and TRBJ1-4, is DVKVTQSSRYLVKRTGEKVFLECVQDMDHENMFWYRQDPGLGLRLIYFSYDVKMKEKGDIPEGYSVSREKKERFSLILESASTNQTSMYLCASSLQDSGKLFFGSGTQLSVL.

As to this clone: One junction end does not reproduce the germline sequence, and a read error may be involved. The genes are TRBV2 and TRBJ2-4; 9 bases are shared with TRBD1. Germline assignment: CDR1 SNHLY and CDR2 FYNNEI. There are 13 residues in the CDR3. The CDR3 coding sequence is TGTGCCAGCAGTGCCTTCTCACAGGGGGCATCGGACTTC. This encodes CASSAFSQGASDF.

The chain is built from TRBV6-6 and TRBJ1-4; 8 bases fit TRBD1. The junction had 5 bases not matched to a gene; V was cut back by 6 bases and J by 11 bases. The CDR3 length is 12 residues. Germline-derived CDR1 and CDR2 are MNHNY and SVGAGI (reference sequence). The CDR3 nucleotides read TGTGCCAGCAGGCCGGACAGGGAGAAACTGTTTTTT. It translates to CASRPDREKLFF.